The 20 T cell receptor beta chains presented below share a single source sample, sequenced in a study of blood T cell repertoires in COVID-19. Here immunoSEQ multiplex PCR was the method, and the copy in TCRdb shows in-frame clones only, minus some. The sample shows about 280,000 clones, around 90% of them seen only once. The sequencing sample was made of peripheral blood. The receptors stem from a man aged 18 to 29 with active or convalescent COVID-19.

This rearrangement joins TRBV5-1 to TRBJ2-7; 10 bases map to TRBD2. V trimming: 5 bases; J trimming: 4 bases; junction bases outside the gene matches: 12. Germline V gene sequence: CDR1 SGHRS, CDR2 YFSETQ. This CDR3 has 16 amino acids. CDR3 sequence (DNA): TGCGCCAGCAGGGAGGCGTTAGCGGGAGGTAGATACGAGCAGTACTTC. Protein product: CASREALAGGRYEQYF.

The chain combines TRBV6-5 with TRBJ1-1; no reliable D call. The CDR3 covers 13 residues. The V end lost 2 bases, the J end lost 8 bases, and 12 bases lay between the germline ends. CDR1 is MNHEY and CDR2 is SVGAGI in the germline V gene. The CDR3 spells CASSYTRTEEAFF. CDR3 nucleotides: TGTGCCAGCAGTTACACACGGACTGAGGAAGCTTTCTTT.

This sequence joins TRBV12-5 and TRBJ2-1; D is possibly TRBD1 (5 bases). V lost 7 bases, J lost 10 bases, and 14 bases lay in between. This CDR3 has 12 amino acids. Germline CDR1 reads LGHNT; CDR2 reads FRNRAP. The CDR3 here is CASAARGHEQFF. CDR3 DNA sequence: TGTGCTAGTGCCGCCCGCGGACACGAGCAGTTCTTC. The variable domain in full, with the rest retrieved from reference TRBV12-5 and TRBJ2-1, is DARVTQTPRHKVTEMGQEVTMRCQPILGHNTVFWYRQTMMQGLELLAYFRNRAPLDDSGMPKDRFSAEMPDATLATLKIQPSEPRDSAVYFCASAARGHEQFFGPGTRLTVL.

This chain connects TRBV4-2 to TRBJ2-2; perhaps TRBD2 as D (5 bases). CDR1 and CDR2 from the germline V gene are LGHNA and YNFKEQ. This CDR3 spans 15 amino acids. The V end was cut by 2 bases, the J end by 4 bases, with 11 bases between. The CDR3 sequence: CASSQRAGITGELFF. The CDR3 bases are TGTGCCAGCAGCCAACGAGCCGGGATCACCGGGGAGCTGTTTTTT.

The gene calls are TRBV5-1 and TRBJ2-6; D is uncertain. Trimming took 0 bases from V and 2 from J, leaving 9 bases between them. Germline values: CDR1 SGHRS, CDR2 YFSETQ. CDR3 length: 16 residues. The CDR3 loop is CASSLELSPGANVLTF. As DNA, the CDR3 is TGCGCCAGCAGCTTGGAACTGAGCCCTGGGGCCAACGTCCTGACTTTC.

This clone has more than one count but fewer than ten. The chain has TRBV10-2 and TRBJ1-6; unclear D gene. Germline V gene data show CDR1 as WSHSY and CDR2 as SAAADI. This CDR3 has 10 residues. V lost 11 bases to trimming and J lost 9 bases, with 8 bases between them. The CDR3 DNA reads TGCGCCGTGGGAGGTTCACCCCTCCACTTT. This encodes CAVGGSPLHF.

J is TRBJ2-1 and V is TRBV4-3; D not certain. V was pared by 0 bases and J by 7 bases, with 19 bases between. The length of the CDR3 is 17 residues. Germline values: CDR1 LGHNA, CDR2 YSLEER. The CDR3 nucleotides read TGCGCCAGCAGCCAAGATCTAACCTGGTCGTTTGGTAATGAGCAGTTCTTC. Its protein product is CASSQDLTWSFGNEQFF.

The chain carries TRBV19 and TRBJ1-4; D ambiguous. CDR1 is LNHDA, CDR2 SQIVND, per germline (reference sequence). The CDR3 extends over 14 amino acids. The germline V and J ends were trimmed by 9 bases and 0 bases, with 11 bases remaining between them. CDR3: CASSDFTTNEKLFF. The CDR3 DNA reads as TGTGCCAGCTCGGACTTCACAACTAATGAAAAACTGTTTTTT.

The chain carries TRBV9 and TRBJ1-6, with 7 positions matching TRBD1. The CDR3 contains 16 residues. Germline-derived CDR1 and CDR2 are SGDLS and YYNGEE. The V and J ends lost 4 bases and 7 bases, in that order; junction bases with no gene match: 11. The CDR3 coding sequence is TGTGCCAGCAGCCCCGGACAGGAGCCTTGGAATTCACCCCTCCACTTT. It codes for CASSPGQEPWNSPLHF.

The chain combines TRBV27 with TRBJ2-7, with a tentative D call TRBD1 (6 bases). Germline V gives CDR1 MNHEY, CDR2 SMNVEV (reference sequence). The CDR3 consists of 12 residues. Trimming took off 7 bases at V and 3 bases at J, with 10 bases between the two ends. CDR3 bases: TGTGCCAGCATTGGCAGGGGCTACGAGCAGTACTTC. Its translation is CASIGRGYEQYF.

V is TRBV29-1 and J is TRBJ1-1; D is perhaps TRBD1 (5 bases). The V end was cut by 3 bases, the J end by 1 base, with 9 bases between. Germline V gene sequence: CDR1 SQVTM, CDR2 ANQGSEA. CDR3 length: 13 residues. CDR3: CSVEVTENTEAFF. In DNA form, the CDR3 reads TGCAGCGTTGAGGTGACAGAGAACACTGAAGCTTTCTTT.

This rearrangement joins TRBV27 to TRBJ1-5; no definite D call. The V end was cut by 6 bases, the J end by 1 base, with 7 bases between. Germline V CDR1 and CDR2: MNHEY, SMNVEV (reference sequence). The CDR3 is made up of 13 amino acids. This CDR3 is CASRRRSNQPQHF. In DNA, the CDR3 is TGTGCCAGCAGGAGGCGGAGCAATCAGCCCCAGCATTTT.

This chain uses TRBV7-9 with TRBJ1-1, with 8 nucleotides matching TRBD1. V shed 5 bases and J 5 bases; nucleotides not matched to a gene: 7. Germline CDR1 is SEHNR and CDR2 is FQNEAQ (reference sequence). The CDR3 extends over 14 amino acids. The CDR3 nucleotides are TGTGCCAGCAGCCCAGGGGGCGCGTGGACTGAAGCTTTCTTT. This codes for CASSPGGAWTEAFF.

The CDR3 region has the DNA TGTGCCAGCAGTGTCCTCGCAGGGGCCGAATCGGGCGGCTACACCTTC. It yields the protein CASSVLAGAESGGYTF. The rearrangement joins TRBV6-4 to TRBJ1-2; D is possibly TRBD1 (6 bases). The CDR3 extends over 16 amino acids. V was trimmed by 4 bases and J by 8 bases, leaving 23 bases between them. Germline V gene lookup returns CDR1 MRHNA and CDR2 SNTAGT.

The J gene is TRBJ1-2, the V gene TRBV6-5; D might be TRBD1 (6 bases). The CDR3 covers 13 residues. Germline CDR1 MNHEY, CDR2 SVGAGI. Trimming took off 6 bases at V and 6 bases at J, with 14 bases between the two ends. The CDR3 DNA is TGTGCCAGCAGGGAGCCAGGGGCCGATGGCTACACCTTC. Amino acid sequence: CASREPGADGYTF.

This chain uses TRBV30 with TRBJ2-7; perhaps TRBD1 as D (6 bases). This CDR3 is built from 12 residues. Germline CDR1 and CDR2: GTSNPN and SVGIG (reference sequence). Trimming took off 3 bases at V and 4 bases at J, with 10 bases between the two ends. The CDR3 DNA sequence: TGTGCCTGGAGCGATGACAGGTACGAGCAGTACTTC. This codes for CAWSDDRYEQYF.

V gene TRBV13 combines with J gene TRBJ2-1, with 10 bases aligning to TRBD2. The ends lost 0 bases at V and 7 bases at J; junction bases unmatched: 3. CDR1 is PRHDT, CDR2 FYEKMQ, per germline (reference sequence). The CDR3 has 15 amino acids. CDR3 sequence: CASSLGLAGENEQFF. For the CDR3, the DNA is TGTGCCAGCAGCTTAGGTCTAGCGGGGGAGAATGAGCAGTTCTTC.

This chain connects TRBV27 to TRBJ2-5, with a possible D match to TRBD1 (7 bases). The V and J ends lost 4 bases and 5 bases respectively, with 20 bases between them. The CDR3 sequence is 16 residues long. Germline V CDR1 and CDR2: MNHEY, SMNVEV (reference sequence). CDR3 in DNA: TGTGCCAGCAGTTCCCGCGGGACAGCCCACGAGGAGACCCAGTACTTC. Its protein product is CASSSRGTAHEETQYF.

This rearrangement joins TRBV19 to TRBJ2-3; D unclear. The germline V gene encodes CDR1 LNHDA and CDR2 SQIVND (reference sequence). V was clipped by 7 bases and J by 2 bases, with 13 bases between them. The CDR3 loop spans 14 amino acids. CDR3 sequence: CASKVRGSTDTQYF. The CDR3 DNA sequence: TGTGCCAGTAAGGTCCGAGGTTCCACAGATACGCAGTATTTT.

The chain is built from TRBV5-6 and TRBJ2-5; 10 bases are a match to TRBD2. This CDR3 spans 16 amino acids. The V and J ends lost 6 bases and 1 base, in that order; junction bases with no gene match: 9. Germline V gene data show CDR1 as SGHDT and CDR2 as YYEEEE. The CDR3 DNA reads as TGTGCCAGCATACGCGTAGCGGGGGGTGGCCAAGAGACCCAGTACTTC. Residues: CASIRVAGGGQETQYF.